This T cell receptor (beta chain) was sequenced in a study of blood T cell repertoires in COVID-19. Source study methods: Using reference gene primer amplification, nucleated cell counts were estimated. Measured with immunoSEQ multiplex PCR; TCRdb has only the in-frame clones, and not every one. The V and J calls and clone size come from that table; D and trimming were worked out from the DNA. Among around 250,000 clones, about four fifths were seen once, and the ten largest hold roughly 3.1%. CDR1 and CDR2 (germline): SGDLS, YYNGEE. The CDR3 length is 18 residues. With 0 bases clipped from V and 2 bases from J, the junction kept 7 bases outside the gene matches.

Sequencing was carried out using PBMCs or T cells enriched from blood (not recorded which). This receptor was obtained from a man in his fifties or sixties who had recovered from COVID-19. The chain recombines TRBV9 with TRBJ2-3; 12 bases align to TRBD2. DNA of the CDR3: TGTGCCAGCAGCGTAGCCAGGACTAGCGGGACCGTCACAGATACGCAGTATTTT. Its translation is CASSVARTSGTVTDTQYF.